The 7 T cell receptor beta chains below come from one sample, sequenced in a study of OX40 agonist ivuxolimab in advanced cancers. Sequenced by immunoSEQ multiplex PCR; TCRdb stores in-frame clones only, minus some. The data hold tens of thousands of clones, with 80% to 90% observed a single time. The specimen was CD4+ or CD8+ T cells sorted from blood, collected in a trial of the OX40 agonist ivuxolimab. These receptors all come from an adult with an advanced solid tumor such as melanoma, head and neck, liver or kidney cancer.

The rearrangement joins TRBV7-7 to TRBJ2-3; TRBD2 matches at 9 bases. Unmatched junction bases numbered 2, after V lost 4 bases and J lost 0 bases. Per germline, CDR1 SSHAT and CDR2 FNYEAQ (reference sequence). There are 15 residues in the CDR3. The CDR3 DNA sequence: TGTGCCAGCAGCTCAAGCGGGGGGAGCACAGATACGCAGTATTTT. Protein product: CASSSSGGSTDTQYF.

The V gene is TRBV9, the J gene TRBJ2-1; D tentatively fits TRBD1 or TRBD2 (6 bases each). The V end was cut by 4 bases, the J end by 1 base, with 18 bases between. This CDR3 comprises 17 residues. The V gene's germline CDR1 is SGDLS and CDR2 YYNGEE. CDR3: CASSTPLTGASYNEQFF. CDR3 nucleotides: TGTGCCAGCAGCACACCTTTAACGGGGGCGTCCTACAATGAGCAGTTCTTC. Full variable domain (missing parts from reference TRBV9 and TRBJ2-1): DSGVTQTPKHLITATGQRVTLRCSPRSGDLSVYWYQQSLDQGLQFLIQYYNGEERAKGNILERFSAQQFPDLHSELNLSSLELGDSALYFCASSTPLTGASYNEQFFGPGTRLTVL.

This clone has a handful of counts. The CDR3 here is CASSQGNRPDSPLHF. CDR3 sequence (DNA): TGCGCCAGCAGCCAAGGTAACAGGCCGGATTCACCCCTCCACTTT. J is TRBJ1-6 and V is TRBV4-3; tentatively, D is TRBD1 (5 bases). Germline CDR1 reads LGHNA; CDR2 reads YSLEER. The CDR3 runs to 15 residues. V shed 1 base and J shed 8 bases, with 12 bases lying between them.

This clone is termed large. The chain employs TRBV6-1 and TRBJ1-1; D gene ambiguous. Per germline, CDR1 MNHNS and CDR2 SASEGT. The CDR3 runs to 15 residues. V was clipped by 2 bases and J by 4 bases, with 14 bases between them. CDR3 nucleotide sequence: TGTGCCAGCAGTGAATTTGGGGATGGGAGCACTGAAGCTTTCTTT. It specifies CASSEFGDGSTEAFF.

V is TRBV28 and J is TRBJ2-3, with TRBD1 as a possible D gene (5 bases). V was shortened by 5 bases and J by 6 bases, with 12 bases between the two germline ends. The germline CDR1 and CDR2 sequences are MDHEN and SYDVKM. The CDR3 extends over 13 amino acids. The CDR3 reads CASSTPTADTQYF. In DNA form, the CDR3 reads TGTGCCAGCAGTACACCGACAGCGGATACGCAGTATTTT.

The V gene is TRBV14, the J gene TRBJ2-7, with D unresolved. The germline V gene has CDR1 SGHDN and CDR2 FVKESK. Trimming took 1 base from V and 3 from J, leaving 7 bases between them. The CDR3 runs to 13 residues. CDR3 DNA sequence: TGTGCCAGCAGCCAAGTCCAAAGCTACGAGCAGTACTTC. It specifies CASSQVQSYEQYF.

The V gene is TRBV27, the J gene TRBJ2-1; D is undetermined. V lost 6 bases to trimming and J lost 6 bases, with 12 bases between them. The germline gives CDR1 MNHEY, CDR2 SMNVEV (reference sequence). This CDR3 region has 13 residues. As DNA, the CDR3 is TGTGCCAGCAGAATCTCAGCGCTCAATGAGCAGTTCTTC. The encoded protein is CASRISALNEQFF.